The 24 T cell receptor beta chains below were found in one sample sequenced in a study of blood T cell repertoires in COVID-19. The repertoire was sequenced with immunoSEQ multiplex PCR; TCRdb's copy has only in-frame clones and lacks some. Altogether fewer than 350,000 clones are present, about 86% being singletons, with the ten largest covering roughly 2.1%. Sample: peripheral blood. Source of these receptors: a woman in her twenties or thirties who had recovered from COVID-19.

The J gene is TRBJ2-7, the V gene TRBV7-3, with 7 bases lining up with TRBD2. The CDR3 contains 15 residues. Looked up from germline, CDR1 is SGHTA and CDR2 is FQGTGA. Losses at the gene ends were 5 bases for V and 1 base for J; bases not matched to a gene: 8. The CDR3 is CASSPLGGNSYEQYF. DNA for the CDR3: TGTGCCAGCAGCCCCCTGGGGGGGAATTCCTACGAGCAGTACTTC. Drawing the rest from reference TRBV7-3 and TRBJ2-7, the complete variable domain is GAGVSQTPSNKVTEKGKYVELRCDPISGHTALYWYRQSLGQGPEFLIYFQGTGAADDSGLPNDRFFAVRPEGSVSTLKIQRTERGDSAVYLCASSPLGGNSYEQYFGPGTRLTVT.

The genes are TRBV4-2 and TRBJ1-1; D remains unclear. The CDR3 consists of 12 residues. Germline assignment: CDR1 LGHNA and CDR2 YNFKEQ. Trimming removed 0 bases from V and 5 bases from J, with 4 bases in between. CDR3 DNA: TGTGCCAGCAGCCAAGACCGGACTGAAGCTTTCTTT. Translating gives CASSQDRTEAFF.

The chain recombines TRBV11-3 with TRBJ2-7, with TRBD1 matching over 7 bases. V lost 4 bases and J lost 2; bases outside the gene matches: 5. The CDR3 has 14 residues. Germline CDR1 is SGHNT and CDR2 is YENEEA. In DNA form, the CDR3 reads TGTGCCAGCAGCTCCCGGGACAGCCCCTACGAGCAGTACTTC. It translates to CASSSRDSPYEQYF.

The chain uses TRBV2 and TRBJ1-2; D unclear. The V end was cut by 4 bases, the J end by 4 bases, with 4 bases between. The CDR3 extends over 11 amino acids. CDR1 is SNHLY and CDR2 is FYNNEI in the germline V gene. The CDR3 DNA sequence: TGTGCCAGCAGTGCAGGCTATGGCTACACCTTC. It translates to CASSAGYGYTF.

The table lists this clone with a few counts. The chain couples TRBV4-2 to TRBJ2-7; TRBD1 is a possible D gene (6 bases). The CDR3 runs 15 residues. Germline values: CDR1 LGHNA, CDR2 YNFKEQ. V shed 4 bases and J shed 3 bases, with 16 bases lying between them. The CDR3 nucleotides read TGTGCCAGCAGCCCAACGGACGGGACAAACTACGAGCAGTACTTC. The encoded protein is CASSPTDGTNYEQYF.

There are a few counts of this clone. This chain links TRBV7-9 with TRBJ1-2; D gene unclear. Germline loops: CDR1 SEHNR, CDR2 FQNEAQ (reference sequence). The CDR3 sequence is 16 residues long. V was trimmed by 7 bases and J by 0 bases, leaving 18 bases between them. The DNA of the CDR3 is TGTGCCAGCACCCCGGAGGCGGCGCATACTAACTATGGCTACACCTTC. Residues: CASTPEAAHTNYGYTF.

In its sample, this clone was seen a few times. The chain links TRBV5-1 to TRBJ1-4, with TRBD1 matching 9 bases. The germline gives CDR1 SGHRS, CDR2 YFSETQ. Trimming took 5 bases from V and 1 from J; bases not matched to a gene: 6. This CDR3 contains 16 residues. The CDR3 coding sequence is TGCGCCAGCAGGCCCGGGACAGGGATAACTAATGAAAAACTGTTTTTT. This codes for CASRPGTGITNEKLFF.

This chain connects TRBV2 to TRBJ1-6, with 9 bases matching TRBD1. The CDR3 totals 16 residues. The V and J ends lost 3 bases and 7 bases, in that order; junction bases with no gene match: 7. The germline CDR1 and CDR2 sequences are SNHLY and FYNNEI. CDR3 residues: CASSDRDRAWNSPLHF. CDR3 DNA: TGTGCCAGCAGTGACCGGGACAGGGCATGGAATTCACCCCTCCACTTT.

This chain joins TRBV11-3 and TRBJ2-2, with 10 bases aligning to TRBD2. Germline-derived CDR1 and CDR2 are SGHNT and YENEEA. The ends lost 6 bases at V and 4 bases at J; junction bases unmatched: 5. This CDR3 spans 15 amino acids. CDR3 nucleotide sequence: TGTGCCAGCAGTTTTATAGCGGGGGGCACCGGGGAGCTGTTTTTT. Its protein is CASSFIAGGTGELFF.

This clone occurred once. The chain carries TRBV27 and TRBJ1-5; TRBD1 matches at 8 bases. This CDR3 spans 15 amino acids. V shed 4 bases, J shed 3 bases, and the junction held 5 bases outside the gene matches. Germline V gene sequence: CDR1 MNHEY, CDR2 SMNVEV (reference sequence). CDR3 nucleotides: TGTGCCAGCAGTTACAGGGGGAATTACAATCAGCCCCAGCATTTT. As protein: CASSYRGNYNQPQHF.

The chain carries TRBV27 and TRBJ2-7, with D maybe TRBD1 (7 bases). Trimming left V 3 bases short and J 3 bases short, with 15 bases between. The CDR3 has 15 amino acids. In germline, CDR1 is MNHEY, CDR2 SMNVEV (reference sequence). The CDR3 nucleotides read TGTGCCAGCAGTTTGGCCGCAGGGGGGTTCTACGAGCAGTACTTC. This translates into CASSLAAGGFYEQYF.

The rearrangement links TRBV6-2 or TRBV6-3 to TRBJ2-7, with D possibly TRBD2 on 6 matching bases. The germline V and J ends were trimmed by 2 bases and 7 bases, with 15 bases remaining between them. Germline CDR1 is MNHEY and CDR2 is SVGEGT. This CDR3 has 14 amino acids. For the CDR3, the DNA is TGTGCCAGCAGTTACGTCGGGAGCGGATGGGAGCAGTACTTC. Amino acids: CASSYVGSGWEQYF.

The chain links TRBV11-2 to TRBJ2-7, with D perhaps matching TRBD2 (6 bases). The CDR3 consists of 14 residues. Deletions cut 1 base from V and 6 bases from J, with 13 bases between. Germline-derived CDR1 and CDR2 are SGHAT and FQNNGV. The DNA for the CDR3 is TGTGCCAGCAGCTTAGTGCGGGGACGGGGCGAGCAGTACTTC. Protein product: CASSLVRGRGEQYF.

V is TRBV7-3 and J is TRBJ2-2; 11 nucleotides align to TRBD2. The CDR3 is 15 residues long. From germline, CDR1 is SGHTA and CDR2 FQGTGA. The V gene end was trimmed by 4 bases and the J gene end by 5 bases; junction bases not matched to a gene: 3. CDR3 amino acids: CASSSLAGETGELFF. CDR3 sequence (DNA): TGTGCCAGCAGCTCACTAGCGGGAGAGACCGGGGAGCTGTTTTTT.

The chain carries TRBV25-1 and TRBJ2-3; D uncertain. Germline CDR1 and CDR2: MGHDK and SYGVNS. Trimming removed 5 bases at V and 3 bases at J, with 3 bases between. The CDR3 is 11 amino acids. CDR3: CASSLTDTQYF. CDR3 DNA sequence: TGTGCCAGCAGTCTTACAGATACGCAGTATTTT.

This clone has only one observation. The CDR3 protein is CASRKRGGNNEQFF. The CDR3 DNA reads TGTGCCAGCAGGAAGCGGGGGGGTAACAATGAGCAGTTCTTC. V usage is TRBV6-5 and J usage is TRBJ2-1, with 10 bases aligning to TRBD2. The length of the CDR3 is 14 residues. Germline V gene sequence: CDR1 MNHEY, CDR2 SVGAGI. J lost 5 bases, V lost 6 bases, and 4 bases had no gene match.

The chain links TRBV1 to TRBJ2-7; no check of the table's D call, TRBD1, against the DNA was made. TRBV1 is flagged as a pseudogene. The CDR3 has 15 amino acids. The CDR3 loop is CTSSRPGQGTYEQYF. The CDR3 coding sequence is TGCACCAGCAGCCGACCGGGACAGGGTACCTACGAGCAGTACTTC.

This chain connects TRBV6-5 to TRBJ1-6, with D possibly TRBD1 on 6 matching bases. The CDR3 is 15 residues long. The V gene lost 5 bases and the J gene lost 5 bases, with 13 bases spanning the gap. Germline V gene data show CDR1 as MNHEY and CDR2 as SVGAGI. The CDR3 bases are TGTGCCAGCAGTACGCGAGGACAGAATAATTCACCCCTCCACTTT. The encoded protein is CASSTRGQNNSPLHF.

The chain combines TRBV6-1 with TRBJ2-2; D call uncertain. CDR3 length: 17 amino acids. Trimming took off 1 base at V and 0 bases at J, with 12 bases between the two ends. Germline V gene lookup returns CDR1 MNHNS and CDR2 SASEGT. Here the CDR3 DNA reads TGTGCCAGCAGTGAAGAAAGTGCAGTCACGAACACCGGGGAGCTGTTTTTT. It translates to CASSEESAVTNTGELFF.

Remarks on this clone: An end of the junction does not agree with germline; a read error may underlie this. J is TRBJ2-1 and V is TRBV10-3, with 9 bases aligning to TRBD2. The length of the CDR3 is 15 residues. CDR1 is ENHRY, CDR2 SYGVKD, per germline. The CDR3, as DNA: TGTGCCACCAGTTCTAGGACTAGCGCATACAATGAGCAGTTCTTC. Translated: CATSSRTSAYNEQFF.

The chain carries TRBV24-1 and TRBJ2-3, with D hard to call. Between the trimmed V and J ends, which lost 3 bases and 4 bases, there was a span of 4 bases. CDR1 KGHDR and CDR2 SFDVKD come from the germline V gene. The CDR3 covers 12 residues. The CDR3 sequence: CATSDLSDTQYF. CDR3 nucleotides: TGTGCCACCAGTGATCTTTCAGATACGCAGTATTTT.

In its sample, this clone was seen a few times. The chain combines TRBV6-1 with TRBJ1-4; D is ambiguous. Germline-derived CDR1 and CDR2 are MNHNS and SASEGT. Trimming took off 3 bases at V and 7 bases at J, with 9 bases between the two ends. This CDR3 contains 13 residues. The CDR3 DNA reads TGTGCCAGCAGTGAGAGGGAAACTGAAAAACTGTTTTTT. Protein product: CASSERETEKLFF.

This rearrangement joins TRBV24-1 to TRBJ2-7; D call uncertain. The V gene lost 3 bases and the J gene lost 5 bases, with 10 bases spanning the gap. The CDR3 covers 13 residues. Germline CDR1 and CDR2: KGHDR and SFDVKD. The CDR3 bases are TGTGCCACCAGTGATGGGCCCCAGGACGAGCAGTACTTC. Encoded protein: CATSDGPQDEQYF.

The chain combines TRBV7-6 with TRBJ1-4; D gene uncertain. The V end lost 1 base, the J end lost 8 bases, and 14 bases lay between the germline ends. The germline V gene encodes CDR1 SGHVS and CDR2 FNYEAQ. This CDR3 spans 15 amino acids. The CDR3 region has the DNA TGTGCCAGCAGCTTAGGAGGTGCGAGACGGGAAAAACTGTTTTTT. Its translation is CASSLGGARREKLFF.